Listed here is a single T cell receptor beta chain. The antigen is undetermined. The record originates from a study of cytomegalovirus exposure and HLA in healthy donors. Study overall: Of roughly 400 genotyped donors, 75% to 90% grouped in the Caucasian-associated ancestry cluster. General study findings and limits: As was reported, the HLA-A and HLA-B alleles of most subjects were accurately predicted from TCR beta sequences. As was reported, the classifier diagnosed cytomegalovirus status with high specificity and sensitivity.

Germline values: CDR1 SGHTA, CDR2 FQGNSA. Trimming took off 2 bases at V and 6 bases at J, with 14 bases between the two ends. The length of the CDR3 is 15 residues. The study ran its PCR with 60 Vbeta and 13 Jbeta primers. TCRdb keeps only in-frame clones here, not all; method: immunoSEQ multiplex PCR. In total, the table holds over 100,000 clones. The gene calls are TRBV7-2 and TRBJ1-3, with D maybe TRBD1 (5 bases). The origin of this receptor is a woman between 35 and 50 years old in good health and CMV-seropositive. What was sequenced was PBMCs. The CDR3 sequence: CASSLKSGMENTIYF. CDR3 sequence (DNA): TGTGCCAGCAGCTTAAAGTCAGGGATGGAAAACACCATATATTTT.